This TCR beta chain derives from a study of regulatory T cells in long-lasting Graves disease. For TCR beta, libraries came from iRepertoire HTBI primers and Arm-PCR of CDR3 regions. TCRdb independently ran MiXCR on the multiplex PCR reads; one entry per CDR3 protein. Of approximately 560,000 distinct CDR3 sequences in the sample, around 16% are singletons; the top ten hold around 11%. CDR3 length: 15 residues. With 4 bases removed from V and 1 base from J, the gap between germline ends came to 12 bases. Stated time point: newly diagnosed GD, antithyroid drugs for less than 3 months. The TCR library was made from RNA extracted from PBMCs. The data were also submitted as part of a second study, on T cells in Graves' hyperthyroidism and ophthalmopathy.

This TCR derives from a man between 18 and 29 years old with Graves disease. The specimen comprised peripheral blood mononuclear cells (PBMCs), sampled at new diagnosis, from a patient treated with antithyroid drugs. V usage is TRBV12-3 or TRBV12-4 and J usage is TRBJ2-3, with D maybe TRBD2 (6 bases). The CDR3 protein is CASSSLPSGTDTQYF. The CDR3 nucleotides are TGTGCCAGCAGTTCGCTCCCTAGCGGCACAGATACGCAGTATTTT.